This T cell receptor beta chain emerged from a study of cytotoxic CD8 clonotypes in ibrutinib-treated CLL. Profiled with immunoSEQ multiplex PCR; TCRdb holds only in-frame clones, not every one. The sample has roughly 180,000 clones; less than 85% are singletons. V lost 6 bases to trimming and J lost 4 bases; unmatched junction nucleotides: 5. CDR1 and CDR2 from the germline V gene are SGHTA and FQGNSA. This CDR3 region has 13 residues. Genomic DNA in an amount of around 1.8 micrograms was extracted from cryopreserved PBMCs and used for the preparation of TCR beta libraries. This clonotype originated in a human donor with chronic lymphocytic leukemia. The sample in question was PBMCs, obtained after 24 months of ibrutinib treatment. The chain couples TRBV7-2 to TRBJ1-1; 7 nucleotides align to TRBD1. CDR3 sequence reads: CASSVQGTTEAFF. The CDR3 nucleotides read TGTGCCAGCAGTGTACAGGGGACCACTGAAGCTTTCTTT. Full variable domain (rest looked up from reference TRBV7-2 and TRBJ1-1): GAGVSQSPSNKVTEKGKDVELRCDPISGHTALYWYRQSLGQGLEFLIYFQGNSAPDKSGLPSDRFSAERTGGSVSTLTIQRTQQEDSAVYLCASSVQGTTEAFFGQGTRLTVV.